These T cell receptor beta chains were read from a single sample in a study of CXCR3-negative and CXCR3-positive naive CD8 T cells. One entry per CDR3 protein, without DNA, is what TCRdb gives after re-calling the 5' RACE reads. The table for this sample gives over 5,500 distinct CDR3 sequences. Sequenced material: naive CXCR3+ CD8+ T cells from blood. The receptor set was obtained from a human donor in good health. Some clones in this sample may be carry-over from other donors' samples. Each CDR3 is given with its conserved first and last residue. The size entry is marked missing in some rows and otherwise reads once, few, many or a size class.

v_call	clone_size	j_call	cdr3_aa
TRBV6-5	-	TRBJ2-1	CASGLAGEGYNEQFF
TRBV13	-	TRBJ2-2	CASSLMGLAGRTGELFF
TRBV13	-	TRBJ1-2	CASSLDARARYGYTF
TRBV10-3	medium-sized	TRBJ2-3	CATSPGTGLEGDTQYF
TRBV20-1	-	TRBJ2-3	CSARVLAGDTDTQYF
TRBV6-5	medium-sized	TRBJ1-4	CASRIWTGSNEKLFF
TRBV29-1	-	TRBJ2-7	CSVEDWTNTYEQYF
TRBV23-1	-	TRBJ1-5	CASSQNRSLALQPQHF
TRBV7-6	-	TRBJ2-5	CASSLVGGVRETQYF
TRBV29-1	medium-sized	TRBJ2-1	CSVVRTSGHNEQFF
TRBV7-2	-	TRBJ2-2	CASSLGPVQNTGELFF
TRBV6-5	medium-sized	TRBJ1-6	CASSWDRGPSYNSPLHF
TRBV23-1	-	TRBJ1-5	CASSNLRGRGYQPQHF
TRBV7-8	-	TRBJ2-1	CASSYPTSGRANEQFF
TRBV29-1	medium-sized	TRBJ2-7	CSVLSGAHYEQYF
TRBV18	-	TRBJ2-1	CASSPETGVDEQFF
TRBV7-3	-	TRBJ2-5	CASSLVGSAGETQYF
TRBV20-1	medium-sized	TRBJ2-7	CSARLAGSYEQYF
TRBV29-1	-	TRBJ2-3	CSVPTSGGADTQYF
TRBV28	medium-sized	TRBJ1-3	CASTTLTYGNTIYF